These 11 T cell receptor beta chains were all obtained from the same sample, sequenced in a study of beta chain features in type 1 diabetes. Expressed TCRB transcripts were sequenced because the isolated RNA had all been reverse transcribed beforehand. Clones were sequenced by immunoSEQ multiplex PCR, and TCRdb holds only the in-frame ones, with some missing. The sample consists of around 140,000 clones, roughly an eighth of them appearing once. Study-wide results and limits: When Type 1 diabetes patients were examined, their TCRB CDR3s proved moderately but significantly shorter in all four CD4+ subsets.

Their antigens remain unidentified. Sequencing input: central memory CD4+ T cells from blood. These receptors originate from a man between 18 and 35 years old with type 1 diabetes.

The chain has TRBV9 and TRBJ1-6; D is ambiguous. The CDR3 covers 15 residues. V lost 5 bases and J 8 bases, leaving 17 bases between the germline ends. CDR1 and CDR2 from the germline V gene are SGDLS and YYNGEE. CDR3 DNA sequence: TGTGCCAGCAGTAGAGTTGGGTTCGAGGATTCACCCCTCCACTTT. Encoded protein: CASSRVGFEDSPLHF.

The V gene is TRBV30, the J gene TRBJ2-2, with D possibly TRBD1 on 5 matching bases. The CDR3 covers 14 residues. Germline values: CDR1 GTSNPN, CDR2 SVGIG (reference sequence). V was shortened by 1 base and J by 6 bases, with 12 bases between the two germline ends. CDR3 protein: CAWSGTGPSGELFF. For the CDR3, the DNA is TGTGCCTGGAGTGGCACAGGACCTTCCGGGGAGCTGTTTTTT.

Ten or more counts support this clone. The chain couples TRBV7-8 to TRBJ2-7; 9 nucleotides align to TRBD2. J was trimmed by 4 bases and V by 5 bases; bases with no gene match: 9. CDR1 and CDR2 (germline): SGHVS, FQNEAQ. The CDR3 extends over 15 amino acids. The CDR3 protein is CASSTQLTSGYEQYF. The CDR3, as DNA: TGTGCCAGCAGCACACAGTTGACTAGCGGTTACGAGCAGTACTTC.

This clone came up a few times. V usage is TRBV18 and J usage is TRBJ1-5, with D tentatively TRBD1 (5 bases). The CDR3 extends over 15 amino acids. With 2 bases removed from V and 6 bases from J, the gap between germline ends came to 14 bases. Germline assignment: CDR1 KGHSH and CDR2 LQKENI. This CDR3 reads CASSPSGGVGQPQHF. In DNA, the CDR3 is TGTGCCAGCTCACCATCAGGAGGGGTCGGTCAGCCCCAGCATTTT.

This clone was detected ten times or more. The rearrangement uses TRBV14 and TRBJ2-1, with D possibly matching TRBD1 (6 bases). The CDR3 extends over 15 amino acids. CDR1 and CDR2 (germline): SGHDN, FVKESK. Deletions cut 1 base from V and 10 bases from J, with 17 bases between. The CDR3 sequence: CASSQAAGDPPEQFF. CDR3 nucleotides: TGTGCCAGCAGCCAAGCTGCAGGGGATCCACCGGAGCAGTTCTTC.

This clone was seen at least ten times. The CDR3 is CASSQMGQGTTEAFF. The CDR3 DNA sequence: TGTGCCAGCAGCCAAATGGGACAGGGGACGACTGAAGCTTTCTTT. This chain links TRBV14 with TRBJ1-1; 10 positions agree with TRBD1. The CDR3 has 15 residues. Trimming at V came to 2 bases and at J to 5 bases, leaving 5 bases not matched to a gene. From germline, CDR1 is SGHDN and CDR2 FVKESK. The full variable domain, rest sourced from reference TRBV14 and TRBJ1-1, is EAGVTQFPSHSVIEKGQTVTLRCDPISGHDNLYWYRRVMGKEIKFLLHFVKESKQDESGMPNNRFLAERTGGTYSTLKVQPAELEDSGVYFCASSQMGQGTTEAFFGQGTRLTVV.

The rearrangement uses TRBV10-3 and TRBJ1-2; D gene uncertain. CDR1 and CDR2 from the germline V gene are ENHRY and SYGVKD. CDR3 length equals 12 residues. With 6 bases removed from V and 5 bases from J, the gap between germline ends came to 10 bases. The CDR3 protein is CAISAPAYGYTF. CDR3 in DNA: TGTGCCATCAGCGCACCTGCGTATGGCTACACCTTC.

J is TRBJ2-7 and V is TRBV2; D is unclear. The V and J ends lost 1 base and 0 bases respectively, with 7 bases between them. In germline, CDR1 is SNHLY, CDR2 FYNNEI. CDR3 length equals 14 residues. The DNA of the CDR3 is TGTGCCAGCAGTGAAGACCGGTACTCCTACGAGCAGTACTTC. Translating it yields CASSEDRYSYEQYF.

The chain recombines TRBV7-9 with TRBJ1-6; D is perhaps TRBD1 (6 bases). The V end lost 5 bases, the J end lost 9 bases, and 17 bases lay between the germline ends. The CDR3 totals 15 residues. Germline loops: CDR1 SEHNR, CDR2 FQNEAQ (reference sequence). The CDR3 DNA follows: TGTGCCAGCAGCAAGGACCAGGGGACGATTTCACCCCTCCACTTT. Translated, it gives CASSKDQGTISPLHF.

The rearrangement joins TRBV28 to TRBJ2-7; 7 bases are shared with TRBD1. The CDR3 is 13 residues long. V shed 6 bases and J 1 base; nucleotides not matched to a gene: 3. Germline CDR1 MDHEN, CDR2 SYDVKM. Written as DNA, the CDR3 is TGTGCCAGCAGGCAGACAGGGTCCTACGAGCAGTACTTC. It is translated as CASRQTGSYEQYF.

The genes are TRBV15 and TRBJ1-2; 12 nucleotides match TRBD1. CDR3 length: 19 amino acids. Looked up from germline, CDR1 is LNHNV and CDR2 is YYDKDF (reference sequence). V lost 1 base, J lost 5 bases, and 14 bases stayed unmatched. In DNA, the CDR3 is TGTGCCACCAGCAGAGGTCCCGGGACAGGGGGCTCGGTGAGATATGGCTACACCTTC. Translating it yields CATSRGPGTGGSVRYGYTF. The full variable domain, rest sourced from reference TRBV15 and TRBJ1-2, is DAMVIQNPRYQVTQFGKPVTLSCSQTLNHNVMYWYQQKSSQAPKLLFHYYDKDFNNEADTPDNFQSRRPNTSFCFLDIRSPGLGDTAMYLCATSRGPGTGGSVRYGYTFGSGTRLTVV.